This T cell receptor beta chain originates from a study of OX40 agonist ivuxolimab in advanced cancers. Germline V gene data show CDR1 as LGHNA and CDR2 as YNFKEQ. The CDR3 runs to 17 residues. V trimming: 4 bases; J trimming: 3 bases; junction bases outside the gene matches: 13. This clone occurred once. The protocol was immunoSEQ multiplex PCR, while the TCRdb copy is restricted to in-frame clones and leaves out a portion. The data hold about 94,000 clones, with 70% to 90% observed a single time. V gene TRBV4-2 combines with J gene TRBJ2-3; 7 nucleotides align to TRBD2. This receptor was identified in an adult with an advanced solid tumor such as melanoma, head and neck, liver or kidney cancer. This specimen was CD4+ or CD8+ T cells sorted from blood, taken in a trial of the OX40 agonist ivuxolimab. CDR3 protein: CASSRTGELARTDTQYF. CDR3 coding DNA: TGTGCCAGCAGCCGGACTGGGGAACTAGCGAGAACAGATACGCAGTATTTT.